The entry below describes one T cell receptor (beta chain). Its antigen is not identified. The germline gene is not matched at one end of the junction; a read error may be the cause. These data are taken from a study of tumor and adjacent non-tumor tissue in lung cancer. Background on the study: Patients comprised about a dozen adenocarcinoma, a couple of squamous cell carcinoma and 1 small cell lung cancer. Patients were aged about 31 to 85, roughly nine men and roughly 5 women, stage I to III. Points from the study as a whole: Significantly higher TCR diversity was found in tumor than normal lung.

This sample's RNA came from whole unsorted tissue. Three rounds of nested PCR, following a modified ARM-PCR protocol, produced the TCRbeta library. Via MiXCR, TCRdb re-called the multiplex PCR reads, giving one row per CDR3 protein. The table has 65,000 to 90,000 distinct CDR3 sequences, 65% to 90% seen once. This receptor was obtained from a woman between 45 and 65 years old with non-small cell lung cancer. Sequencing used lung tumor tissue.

CDR3 protein: CAYREGYNERFF. DNA for the CDR3: TGTGCCTACAGGGAGGGCTACAATGAGCGGTTCTTC. The V call is TRBV10-3, the J call TRBJ2-1, with a weak D call TRBD2 (7 bases). This CDR3 contains 12 residues. Germline CDR1 is ENHRY and CDR2 is SYGVKD.